This TCR beta chain appears in the sequencing data of a study of lymphopenia after photon versus proton radiotherapy. Whole-study results and caveats: Oligoclonal CD8+ Temra expansion after nadir drove photon patients' diversity drop.

Sequencing used immunoSEQ multiplex PCR; TCRdb keeps in-frame clones, though not all of them. The sample has 20,000 to 25,000 clones; 92% are singletons. Germline values: CDR1 LNHDA, CDR2 SQIVND (reference sequence). V lost 7 bases and J 1 base, leaving 11 bases between the germline ends. The CDR3 totals 14 residues. This clone came up once. Its antigen is undetermined. This clonotype originated in a woman between 65 and 79 years old with pancreatic cancer. Some clones in this sample may be carry-over from other donors' samples. V is TRBV19 and J is TRBJ1-5; D remains ambiguous. The starting material was peripheral blood, obtained from a patient treated with proton-based radiotherapy. CDR3 sequence reads: CASMVWGSNQPQHF. DNA for the CDR3: TGTGCCAGTATGGTTTGGGGAAGCAATCAGCCCCAGCATTTT.